The rows below give T cell receptor beta chains drawn from one sample of a study of OX40 agonist ivuxolimab in advanced cancers. Repertoires were generated with immunoSEQ multiplex PCR, while TCRdb's copy carries only in-frame clones and drops some. Counted here are over 15,000 clones, more than 70% occurring once; the ten biggest clones make up roughly 0.7%. The sequences come from CD4+ or CD8+ T cells sorted from blood, collected in a trial of the OX40 agonist ivuxolimab. These receptors originate from an adult with an advanced solid tumor such as melanoma, head and neck, liver or kidney cancer. CDR3s include the opening cysteine and the closing phenylalanine or tryptophan.

>TRBV9|TRBJ1-3
CASSVLPNSGNTIYF
>TRBV28|TRBJ1-2
CASSWGQGVYGYTF
>TRBV14|TRBJ1-2
CASSQGSVYGYTF
>TRBV2|TRBJ2-2
CASSEVAQNTGELFF